A selection of T cell receptor beta chains follows, all from one sample in a study of T cell changes during pregnancy in multiple sclerosis. Assay: immunoSEQ multiplex PCR; the TCRdb copy retains only in-frame clones and omits some. The repertoire holds 70,000 or so clones, 91% seen once, with 0.55% to 0.85% in the top ten. Sequenced material: peripheral blood, taken in the third trimester of pregnancy. The receptors come from a female donor in good health, enrolled as a control in a pregnancy study. Both conserved end residues are part of each CDR3. The D gene is left open where the match is weak. Not all rows give a size; the values are once, few, many and, for expanded clones, a class.

size	V	J	D	DNA	CDR3
.	TRBV7-8	TRBJ2-2	TRBD1	TGTGCCAGCAGCTCACTCTCCGGGACAGGGAACACCGGGGAGCTGTTTTTT	CASSSLSGTGNTGELFF
.	TRBV6-6	TRBJ1-3	.	TGTGCCAGCAGTTACTCGATCCGGCAGGGCCTGAACACCATATATTTT	CASSYSIRQGLNTIYF
few	TRBV29-1	TRBJ1-4	TRBD1	TGCAGCGTTTATGTGGGACAGGGGGCTTCTAATGAAAAACTGTTTTTT	CSVYVGQGASNEKLFF
.	TRBV7-2	TRBJ1-5	.	TGTGCCAGCAGCTCCCAGGTACGGCAGCCCCAGCATTTT	CASSSQVRQPQHF
.	TRBV4-2	TRBJ2-3	TRBD1	TGTGCCAGCAGCCAAGATAGGGGACAGGGGCCAGATACGCAGTATTTT	CASSQDRGQGPDTQYF
.	TRBV5-1	TRBJ1-1	.	TGCGCCAGCAGCTTGGTGGCGGGTTTAAGCGGCACTGAAGCTTTCTTT	CASSLVAGLSGTEAFF
.	TRBV7-9	TRBJ2-7	TRBD1	TGTGCCAGCAGCTTAGCGCTGGGGGACAGGGCCTACGAGCAGTACTTC	CASSLALGDRAYEQYF
few	TRBV27	TRBJ1-1	.	TGTGCCAGCAGTTTTCCCGGGTTGAACACTGAAGCTTTCTTT	CASSFPGLNTEAFF
.	TRBV28	TRBJ1-1	TRBD1	TGTGCCAGCAGAACGGACAGGGGGAACACTGAAGCTTTCTTT	CASRTDRGNTEAFF
.	TRBV6-5	TRBJ2-7	TRBD1	TGTGCCAGCACCCGGGGGACAGGGGGTTACGAGCAGTACTTC	CASTRGTGGYEQYF
.	TRBV21-1	TRBJ2-1	.	TGTGCCAGCAATCCGGGGACACCCCTTCTGTGTGAGCAGTTCTTC	CASNPGTPLLCEQFF
.	TRBV6-1	TRBJ2-6	TRBD1	TGTGCCAGCAGTGACTCGACAGGGCCCGCCAACGTCCTGACTTTC	CASSDSTGPANVLTF
.	TRBV11-2	TRBJ2-7	.	TGTGCCAGCAGCTTAGATCAGGCGGGTTCCTTCCAGCAGTACTTC	CASSLDQAGSFQQYF
few	TRBV4-3	TRBJ2-1	.	TGCGCCAGCAGCCAAGCCCCCGCAGACTACAATGAGCAGTTCTTC	CASSQAPADYNEQFF
once	TRBV5-1	TRBJ1-2	TRBD1	TGCGCCAGCAGCTTACGGGACAGTGCTTATGGCTACACCTTC	CASSLRDSAYGYTF
.	TRBV4-2	TRBJ1-5	.	TGTGCCAGCAGCCAAGATTCGGCCGGCGGGGGCAATCAGCCCCAGCATTTT	CASSQDSAGGGNQPQHF
.	TRBV5-1	TRBJ2-3	TRBD2	TGCGCCAGCGGGACTAGCGCTTACACAGATACGCAGTATTTT	CASGTSAYTDTQYF
.	TRBV7-9	TRBJ2-3	.	TGTGCCAGCAGCGAGATGAGCACAGATACGCAGTATTTT	CASSEMSTDTQYF
.	TRBV7-9	TRBJ2-1	.	TGTGCCAGCAGCCCGCCCAGATCTTTCTACAATGAGCAGTTCTTC	CASSPPRSFYNEQFF
.	TRBV7-2	TRBJ1-1	TRBD1	TGTGCCAGCAGCGTCCCAGGGGGCACTGAAGCTTTCTTT	CASSVPGGTEAFF
.	TRBV19	TRBJ2-7	.	TGTGCCAGTAGTATCAGGGGACCCTACGAGCAGTACTTC	CASSIRGPYEQYF
.	TRBV28	TRBJ1-6	TRBD1	TGTGCCAGCAGGACAGGGGGCATTAATAATTCACCCCTCCACTTT	CASRTGGINNSPLHF
.	TRBV7-8	TRBJ2-7	.	TGTGCCAGCAGCACCAGGACAGCGACCTACGAGCAGTACTTC	CASSTRTATYEQYF
.	TRBV5-1	TRBJ1-5	TRBD1	TGCGCCAGCAGCACTGGGGACAGGGGAAACAATCAGCCCCAGCATTTT	CASSTGDRGNNQPQHF
.	TRBV5-1	TRBJ1-1	.	TGCGCCAGCAGCTTGACTACAGGCATTGGGAACACTGAAGCTTTCTTT	CASSLTTGIGNTEAFF
.	TRBV6-1	TRBJ2-7	TRBD1	TGTGCCAGCAGTGCGCGACAGGGGGCGAATTACGAGCAGTACTTC	CASSARQGANYEQYF
.	TRBV11-3	TRBJ2-7	.	TGTGCCAGCAGCTCGAGGTACTCAGCCTACGAGCAGTACTTC	CASSSRYSAYEQYF
once	TRBV7-8	TRBJ1-6	.	TGTGCCAGCAGCCCGGCCGGAAAACAGAGCTCCTATAATTCACCCCTCCACTTT	CASSPAGKQSSYNSPLHF
.	TRBV6-5	TRBJ2-7	TRBD2	TGTGCCAGCAGTTACCTAGCGGGAGGGCCCGAGCAGTACTTC	CASSYLAGGPEQYF
.	TRBV6-5	TRBJ2-2	.	TGTGCCAGCAGTTACGTGGGGAAAGCGGGCGGGGAGCTGTTTTTT	CASSYVGKAGGELFF
.	TRBV18	TRBJ1-1	.	TGTGCCAGCTCACCGGGACATATGAACACTGAAGCTTTCTTT	CASSPGHMNTEAFF
.	TRBV4-1	TRBJ1-5	.	TGCGCCAGCAGCCAAGATCGGGGAGCGATGAGCAATCAGCCCCAGCATTTT	CASSQDRGAMSNQPQHF
.	TRBV6-5	TRBJ1-5	.	TGTGCCAGCAGTAGAGGGACATCTGGTAACCAGCCCCAGCATTTT	CASSRGTSGNQPQHF
.	TRBV7-8	TRBJ1-2	TRBD1	TGTGCCAGCAGCTTAGATCCCTCGGGACAGGGAAGAAGATCGAGTGGCTACACCTTC	CASSLDPSGQGRRSSGYTF
.	TRBV12-5	TRBJ2-2	TRBD1	TGTGCTAGTGGTTTGGGACAGGGGGACACCGGGGAGCTGTTTTTT	CASGLGQGDTGELFF
.	TRBV18	TRBJ2-7	TRBD2	TGTGCCAGCTCACCACCCGGGACTAGCGGGGATACCTACGAGCAGTACTTC	CASSPPGTSGDTYEQYF
.	TRBV5-1	TRBJ2-7	.	TGCGCCAGCAGCTTTGGAGAATTTAGCTCCTACGAGCAGTACTTC	CASSFGEFSSYEQYF
.	TRBV6-5	TRBJ2-7	.	TGTGCCAGCAGTTACTCGATTCTTCTGAGCTCCTACGAGCAGTACTTC	CASSYSILLSSYEQYF
few	TRBV9	TRBJ1-1	.	TGTGCCAGCAGGAAACGGGGAGGGAACACTGAAGCTTTCTTT	CASRKRGGNTEAFF
.	TRBV6-4	TRBJ1-2	.	TGTGCCAGCAGTGAAGTTCGGGGAAGTGGCTACACCTTC	CASSEVRGSGYTF
few	TRBV7-2	TRBJ2-3	TRBD2	TGTGCCAGCAGCTCAAGGGGGCTAGCGGGGGGGTATACAGATACGCAGTATTTT	CASSSRGLAGGYTDTQYF
once	TRBV12-5	TRBJ1-5	.	TGTGCTAGTGGTTTGGGGCCCAGGGGAAGTATGCACCATAGCAATCAGCCCCAGCATTTT	CASGLGPRGSMHHSNQPQHF
.	TRBV11-3	TRBJ2-3	TRBD2	TGTGCCAGCAGCCCCGGGACTAGCGGGGAATCAGATACGCAGTATTTT	CASSPGTSGESDTQYF
.	TRBV19	TRBJ2-5	.	TGTGCCAGTAGTCCCCCCAGGTCGGAGACCCAGTACTTC	CASSPPRSETQYF
.	TRBV7-8	TRBJ1-5	TRBD1	TGTGCCAGCAGGCAGACAGGGGGCAATCAGCCCCAGCATTTT	CASRQTGGNQPQHF
.	TRBV5-1	TRBJ2-7	TRBD1	TGCGCCAGCAGCCCCACAGGGGGCGCTTCTCACCACGAGCAGTACTTC	CASSPTGGASHHEQYF
.	TRBV27	TRBJ1-5	.	TGTGCCAGCAGTAGGGCAGGGACTAATCAGCCCCAGCATTTT	CASSRAGTNQPQHF
.	TRBV19	TRBJ1-6	.	TGTGCCAGTAGTAGTGGGACACCAAGCTCCTATAATTCACCCCTCCACTTT	CASSSGTPSSYNSPLHF
.	TRBV30	TRBJ2-7	TRBD1	TGTGCCTGGAGTGTTGGACAGGGTTCCTACGAGCAGTACTTC	CAWSVGQGSYEQYF
.	TRBV7-9	TRBJ2-5	TRBD2	TGTGCCAGCAGCGAAGGACTAGCGGGAGAGACCCAGTACTTC	CASSEGLAGETQYF